These 29 T cell receptor beta chains originate from one sample sequenced in a study of CD8 T cells in ankylosing spondylitis. TCRdb re-called the 5' RACE reads through MiXCR, storing one row per CDR3 protein. The table lists about 27,000 distinct CDR3 sequences, 7.9% of them singletons. Sequencing was done on a sample of blood. These receptors all come from a male donor with ankylosing spondylitis or in good health (not recorded which).

Many counts were recorded for this clonotype. The V gene is TRBV6-4, the J gene TRBJ2-3, with 13 bases fitting TRBD2. Trimming cost V 6 bases and J 3 bases; bases outside gene matches: 3. The CDR3 sequence is 15 residues long. Germline-derived CDR1 and CDR2 are MRHNA and SNTAGT. The CDR3 here is CASSLTSGGTDTQYF. DNA of the CDR3: TGTGCCAGCAGCTTGACTAGCGGGGGGACAGATACGCAGTATTTT.

Many counts were recorded for this clonotype. The chain has TRBV11-2 and TRBJ2-3; TRBD1 aligns across 7 bases. The length of the CDR3 is 15 residues. V was clipped by 5 bases and J by 2 bases; unmatched bases: 7. The V gene's germline CDR1 is SGHAT and CDR2 FQNNGV. CDR3 DNA: TGTGCCAGCAGCAGCGGACAGGCAATCACAGATACGCAGTATTTT. The encoded protein is CASSSGQAITDTQYF.

CDR3 in DNA: TGCAGTGCTAGACCCCCATCCGGGACCGGGGAGCTGTTTTTT. It codes for CSARPPSGTGELFF. The genes are TRBV20-1 and TRBJ2-2; D is unclear. With 2 bases removed from V and 5 bases from J, the gap between germline ends came to 12 bases. CDR1 is DFQATT, CDR2 SNEGSKA, per germline (reference sequence). CDR3 length: 14 residues.

This clonotype was counted only a few times. The CDR3: CASNSHTEAFF. The DNA for the CDR3 is TGTGCCAGCAACAGCCACACTGAAGCTTTCTTT. The chain uses TRBV6-2 or TRBV6-3 and TRBJ1-1, with unresolved D. The germline gives CDR1 MNHEY, CDR2 SVGEGT. The CDR3 consists of 11 residues. V dropped 7 bases and J dropped 3 bases, with 6 bases sitting between them.

This clonotype was seen many times. The rearrangement uses TRBV3-1 and TRBJ2-5, with 13 bases identical to TRBD2. V shed 1 base, J shed 4 bases, and the junction held 6 bases outside the gene matches. The CDR3 length is 17 residues. CDR1 and CDR2 (germline): LGHDT, YNNKEL (reference sequence). CDR3 coding DNA: TGTGCCAGCAGCCAAGCACTAGCGGGAGGGCGATTAGAGACCCAGTACTTC. Its protein product is CASSQALAGGRLETQYF.

This clonotype was picked up a small number of times. The rearrangement links TRBV28 to TRBJ1-5, with TRBD1 as a possible D gene (5 bases). V lost 5 bases and J 2 bases, leaving 10 bases between the germline ends. CDR1 is MDHEN, CDR2 SYDVKM, per germline. This CDR3 spans 14 amino acids. CDR3 sequence (DNA): TGTGCCAGCAGTCCCTTGGGGGGCAATCAGCCCCAGCATTTT. It specifies CASSPLGGNQPQHF. The entire variable domain, with the rest obtained from reference TRBV28 and TRBJ1-5, is as follows: DVKVTQSSRYLVKRTGEKVFLECVQDMDHENMFWYRQDPGLGLRLIYFSYDVKMKEKGDIPEGYSVSREKKERFSLILESASTNQTSMYLCASSPLGGNQPQHFGDGTRLSIL.

The chain carries TRBV12-3 or TRBV12-4 and TRBJ2-7; D might be TRBD1 (6 bases). CDR3 length equals 14 residues. The V gene lost 6 bases and the J gene lost 2 bases, with 14 bases spanning the gap. The CDR3 DNA follows: TGTGCCAGCAGGCGTGACAGGCCGACCTACGAGCAGTACTTC. It codes for CASRRDRPTYEQYF.

V and J are TRBV5-1 and TRBJ2-2; 10 nucleotides agree with TRBD1. Losses at the gene ends were 3 bases for V and 4 bases for J; bases not matched to a gene: 3. Per the germline V gene, CDR1 is SGHRS and CDR2 is YFSETQ. The CDR3 is made up of 15 amino acids. Here the CDR3 reads CASSSGTGVTGELFF. For the CDR3, the DNA is TGCGCCAGCAGCTCCGGGACAGGGGTCACCGGGGAGCTGTTTTTT. The whole variable domain, filled in from reference TRBV5-1 and TRBJ2-2, reads KAGVTQTPRYLIKTRGQQVTLSCSPISGHRSVSWYQQTPGQGLQFLFEYFSETQRNKGNFPGRFSGRQFSNSRSEMNVSTLELGDSALYLCASSSGTGVTGELFFGEGSRLTVL.

This chain connects TRBV11-2 to TRBJ2-5, with D perhaps assigned TRBD1 or TRBD2 (5 bases each). CDR1 SGHAT and CDR2 FQNNGV come from the germline V gene. V was pared by 5 bases and J by 1 base, with 14 bases between. This CDR3 contains 15 residues. The CDR3 DNA is TGTGCCAGCAGCGCAGGCTGGGACGGCCAAGAGACCCAGTACTTC. Amino acid sequence: CASSAGWDGQETQYF.

The chain couples TRBV28 to TRBJ2-1; tentative D call: TRBD2 (5 bases). Trimming removed 5 bases at V and 5 bases at J, with 7 bases between. The CDR3 is 12 residues long. Germline lookup yields CDR1 MDHEN and CDR2 SYDVKM. The CDR3 here is CASSRTHNEQFF. The DNA of the CDR3 is TGTGCCAGCAGTAGGACTCACAATGAGCAGTTCTTC.

The chain couples TRBV7-9 to TRBJ1-1; 7 positions match TRBD1. Germline V gene lookup returns CDR1 SEHNR and CDR2 FQNEAQ (reference sequence). CDR3 length equals 16 residues. With V trimmed by 3 bases and J by 1 base, 8 bases remained unmatched. In DNA, the CDR3 is TGTGCCAGCAGCTTCCCTATGGGACAGCAGAACACTGAAGCTTTCTTT. Protein sequence: CASSFPMGQQNTEAFF.

The rearrangement uses TRBV20-1 and TRBJ1-1; D remains ambiguous. This CDR3 has 11 amino acids. Trimming shortened V by 2 bases and J by 3 bases, and 4 bases separated the two germline ends. Germline V gene sequence: CDR1 DFQATT, CDR2 SNEGSKA (reference sequence). The CDR3 DNA reads TGCAGTGCTAGACGGGACACTGAAGCTTTCTTT. Amino acid sequence: CSARRDTEAFF.

A few counts support this clonotype. V and J are TRBV5-1 and TRBJ1-3, with no clear D. Deletions cut 2 bases from V and 6 bases from J, with 12 bases between. This CDR3 is built from 14 residues. Germline-derived CDR1 and CDR2 are SGHRS and YFSETQ. The CDR3 region is CASSFGQVENTIYF. The CDR3 DNA follows: TGCGCCAGCAGCTTCGGGCAGGTGGAAAACACCATATATTTT.

This chain links TRBV5-6 with TRBJ2-1; TRBD1 aligns across 8 bases. With V trimmed by 3 bases and J by 1 base, 3 bases remained unmatched. The CDR3 consists of 15 residues. Looked up from germline, CDR1 is SGHDT and CDR2 is YYEEEE. The CDR3 is CASSWTGLSYNEQFF. CDR3 DNA sequence: TGTGCCAGCAGCTGGACAGGGTTATCCTACAATGAGCAGTTCTTC.

This clonotype occurred a few times. CDR3 in DNA: TGTGCCAGCGGACAGGGCAACACCGGGGAGCTGTTTTTT. The encoded protein is CASGQGNTGELFF. This chain connects TRBV9 to TRBJ2-2, with 8 nucleotides matching TRBD1. Trimming cost V 7 bases and J 2 bases; bases outside gene matches: 1. The CDR3 extends over 13 amino acids. From germline, CDR1 is SGDLS and CDR2 YYNGEE.

This clonotype came up a few times. V usage is TRBV27 and J usage is TRBJ2-1; the match to TRBD1 covers 7 bases. Germline trimming cut 5 bases from V and 2 bases from J; bases unmatched to any gene: 6. CDR1 MNHEY and CDR2 SMNVEV come from the germline V gene (reference sequence). The CDR3 has 15 residues. The CDR3: CASSPAGTAYNEQFF. For the CDR3, the DNA is TGTGCCAGCAGTCCAGCCGGGACAGCCTACAATGAGCAGTTCTTC.

The chain has TRBV7-9 and TRBJ2-3; 8 bases agree with TRBD2. The CDR3 loop spans 15 amino acids. CDR1 and CDR2 (germline): SEHNR, FQNEAQ (reference sequence). Trimming at V came to 5 bases and at J to 0 bases, leaving 4 bases not matched to a gene. The chain's CDR3 is CASSARGASTDTQYF. CDR3 sequence (DNA): TGTGCCAGCAGCGCGCGGGGGGCTAGCACAGATACGCAGTATTTT.

The rearrangement uses TRBV14 and TRBJ2-7, with TRBD2 identical over 7 bases. CDR3 length equals 14 residues. Germline V CDR1 and CDR2: SGHDN, FVKESK. J lost 0 bases, V lost 4 bases, and 3 bases had no gene match. The CDR3 reads CASSPGLRSYEQYF. DNA for the CDR3: TGTGCCAGCAGCCCGGGACTACGCTCCTACGAGCAGTACTTC.

This clonotype was recorded at least ten times. This chain uses TRBV6-2 or TRBV6-3 with TRBJ2-3; D is unclear. V was shortened by 4 bases and J by 3 bases, with 14 bases between the two germline ends. CDR3 length equals 15 residues. Germline CDR1 reads MNHEY; CDR2 reads SVGEGT. The CDR3 is CASSSRARTTDTQYF. The CDR3 DNA follows: TGTGCCAGCAGTTCTCGGGCCCGGACGACAGATACGCAGTATTTT.

The sample holds many counts of this clonotype. The chain joins TRBV5-1 to TRBJ1-3; D is unresolved. V gave up 5 bases and J gave up 0 bases, with 12 bases separating them. Germline CDR1 and CDR2: SGHRS and YFSETQ. The CDR3 runs 15 residues. The CDR3 is CASSLQSGSGNTIYF. Written as DNA, the CDR3 is TGCGCCAGCAGTCTACAGTCCGGCTCTGGAAACACCATATATTTT.

The chain couples TRBV20-1 to TRBJ2-3, with 7 positions matching TRBD2. CDR3 length equals 13 residues. J gave up 0 bases and V 5 bases, and 2 bases lay outside the gene matches. Germline V gives CDR1 DFQATT, CDR2 SNEGSKA (reference sequence). The CDR3 spells CSAASGSTDTQYF. The CDR3, as DNA: TGCAGTGCTGCTAGCGGCAGCACAGATACGCAGTATTTT.

This clonotype came up a few times. The rearrangement joins TRBV12-3 or TRBV12-4 to TRBJ1-3; D remains ambiguous. The CDR3 consists of 14 residues. V lost 3 bases and J 4 bases, leaving 10 bases between the germline ends. The CDR3 DNA is TGTGCCAGCAGTTTGAACCCAACGGGAAACACCATATATTTT. Amino acid sequence: CASSLNPTGNTIYF.

In its sample, this clonotype was seen a few times. This chain links TRBV14 with TRBJ2-5; no clear D gene. Germline V gene sequence: CDR1 SGHDN, CDR2 FVKESK. V was cut by 6 bases and J by 7 bases, with 12 bases left in between. This CDR3 is built from 12 residues. The CDR3 DNA reads as TGTGCCAGCAGTACCTACAAGAGGACCCAGTACTTC. Encoded protein: CASSTYKRTQYF. The full variable domain, rest sourced from reference TRBV14 and TRBJ2-5, is EAGVTQFPSHSVIEKGQTVTLRCDPISGHDNLYWYRRVMGKEIKFLLHFVKESKQDESGMPNNRFLAERTGGTYSTLKVQPAELEDSGVYFCASSTYKRTQYFGPGTRLLVL.

This clonotype has ten or more counts. J is TRBJ1-2 and V is TRBV7-9; TRBD1 aligns across 7 bases. The CDR3 loop spans 12 amino acids. Looked up from germline, CDR1 is SEHNR and CDR2 is FQNEAQ (reference sequence). V shed 3 bases, J shed 6 bases, and the junction held 1 base outside the gene matches. In DNA, the CDR3 is TGTGCCAGCAGCTTCGACAGGGATGGCTACACCTTC. It translates to CASSFDRDGYTF. The full variable domain, with the rest looked up from reference TRBV7-9 and TRBJ1-2, is DTGVSQNPRHKITKRGQNVTFRCDPISEHNRLYWYRQTLGQGPEFLTYFQNEAQLEKSRLLSDRFSAERPKGSFSTLEIQRTEQGDSAMYLCASSFDRDGYTFGSGTRLTVV.

This clonotype has a count of ten or more. The chain combines TRBV7-2 with TRBJ2-3, with D unclear. CDR3 length: 15 residues. CDR1 and CDR2 (germline): SGHTA, FQGNSA. The V gene lost 2 bases and the J gene lost 0 bases, with 9 bases spanning the gap. CDR3 in DNA: TGTGCCAGCAGCTTACTTCTAGGGAGCACAGATACGCAGTATTTT. This translates into CASSLLLGSTDTQYF.

This clonotype was detected only a few times. The V call is TRBV6-1, the J call TRBJ1-5; D remains ambiguous. V lost 2 bases and J 0 bases, leaving 8 bases between the germline ends. Per the germline V gene, CDR1 is MNHNS and CDR2 is SASEGT. The CDR3 extends over 15 amino acids. CDR3 residues: CASSELAASNQPQHF. The CDR3 nucleotides read TGTGCCAGCAGTGAACTCGCGGCTAGCAATCAGCCCCAGCATTTT.

This clonotype showed up many times. V gene TRBV29-1 combines with J gene TRBJ2-1; maybe TRBD1 (6 bases). Germline V lookup: CDR1 SQVTM, CDR2 ANQGSEA. Trimming took off 7 bases at V and 7 bases at J, with 20 bases between the two ends. CDR3 size: 14 residues. This CDR3 reads CSGHRARGGNEQFF. Here the CDR3 DNA reads TGCAGCGGACACAGGGCTCGGGGTGGGAATGAGCAGTTCTTC.

This chain joins TRBV5-1 and TRBJ1-1; no definite D call. V lost 3 bases and J lost 4, with 10 bases in between. The V gene's germline CDR1 is SGHRS and CDR2 YFSETQ. This CDR3 is built from 13 residues. In DNA form, the CDR3 reads TGCGCCAGCAGCTCCGACTGGGGCACTGAAGCTTTCTTT. Translation gives CASSSDWGTEAFF.

This clonotype came up a few times. This chain joins TRBV6-2 or TRBV6-3 and TRBJ2-3; D is uncertain. The germline V gene encodes CDR1 MNHEY and CDR2 SVGEGT. This CDR3 spans 13 amino acids. The ends were cut back, 5 bases at V and 7 bases at J, with 13 bases in the middle. The CDR3 loop reads CASSTNAKHTQYF. The CDR3 region has the DNA TGTGCCAGCAGTACCAACGCCAAACATACGCAGTATTTT.